This TCR beta chain was observed in a study of cytomegalovirus exposure and HLA in healthy donors. The primer mix had 60 Vbeta and 13 Jbeta primers. TCRdb's table, derived via immunoSEQ multiplex PCR, lists solely in-frame clones and lacks some. This repertoire shows about 110,000 clones, 71% found once; its top ten account for approximately 2.8%. This clone was seen just once. Its specificity is not known. Whole-study results and caveats: Immune exposure information comprised only CMV serostatus. Analysis was carried out at a later point, and it linked a missense DCLRE1C variant to TCR beta V- and J-gene trimming.

There were likely unrecorded immune exposures, though donors were nominally healthy when sampled. In germline, CDR1 is MNHEY, CDR2 SMNVEV (reference sequence). The CDR3 is 18 amino acids. V dropped 2 bases and J dropped 4; count of bases not matched to a gene: 15. The TCR originated in a female donor in good health and CMV-seronegative. The chain combines TRBV27 with TRBJ1-1; TRBD1 aligns across 8 bases. The sample comprised PBMCs. DNA of the CDR3: TGTGCCAGCAGTTTACTCGCGACAGGGGCCTCAGGTGTCACTGAAGCTTTCTTT. This sequence encodes CASSLLATGASGVTEAFF.